The T cell receptor beta chain under discussion was sequenced for a study of blood T cell repertoires in COVID-19. Background on the study: The study drew acute and convalescent COVID-19 samples from the United States, Italy and Spain. Sources were T cells, B-cell-depleted T cells, or PBMCs; the material itself was cDNA or gDNA.

Assay used: immunoSEQ multiplex PCR; TCRdb lists only in-frame clones, some missing. The sample contains some 190,000 clones, about 85% of which appear only once. CDR3 length: 14 amino acids. Germline CDR1 is LNHDA and CDR2 is SQIVND (reference sequence). The V end was cut by 3 bases, the J end by 1 base, with 9 bases between. The sample was peripheral blood. The V and J genes are TRBV19 and TRBJ2-5; no clear D gene. The source is a woman over 75 with acute or convalescent COVID-19. The CDR3 here is CASSISPSQETQYF. Here the CDR3 DNA reads TGTGCCAGTAGTATCAGCCCTAGCCAAGAGACCCAGTACTTC.